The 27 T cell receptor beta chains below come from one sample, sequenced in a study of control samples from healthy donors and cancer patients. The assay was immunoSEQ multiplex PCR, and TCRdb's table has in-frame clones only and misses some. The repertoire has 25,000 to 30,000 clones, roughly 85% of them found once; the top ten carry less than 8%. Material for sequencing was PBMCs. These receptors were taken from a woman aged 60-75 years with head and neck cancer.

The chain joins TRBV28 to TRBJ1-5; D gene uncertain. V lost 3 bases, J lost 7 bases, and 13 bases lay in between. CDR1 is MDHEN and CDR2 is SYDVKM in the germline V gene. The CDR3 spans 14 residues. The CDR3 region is CASSLAGEGQPQHF. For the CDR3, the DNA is TGTGCCAGCAGTTTGGCGGGAGAGGGCCAGCCCCAGCATTTT.

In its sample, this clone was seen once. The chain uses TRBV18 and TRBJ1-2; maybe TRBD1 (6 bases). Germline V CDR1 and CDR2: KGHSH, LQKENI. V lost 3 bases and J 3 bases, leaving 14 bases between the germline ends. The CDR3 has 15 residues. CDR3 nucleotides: TGTGCCAGCTCACCGGGGGCGGGTTTCGACTATGGCTACACCTTC. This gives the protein CASSPGAGFDYGYTF.

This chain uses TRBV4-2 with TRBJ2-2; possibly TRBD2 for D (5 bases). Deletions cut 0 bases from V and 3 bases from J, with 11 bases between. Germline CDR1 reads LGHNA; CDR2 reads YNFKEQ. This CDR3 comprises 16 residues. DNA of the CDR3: TGTGCCAGCAGCCAAGATGAATGGCGGGACACCGGGGAGCTGTTTTTT. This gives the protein CASSQDEWRDTGELFF.

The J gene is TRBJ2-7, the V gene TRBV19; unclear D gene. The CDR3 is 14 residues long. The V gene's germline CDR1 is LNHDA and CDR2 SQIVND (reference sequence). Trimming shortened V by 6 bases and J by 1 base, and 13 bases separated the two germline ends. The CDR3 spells CASSLSGSSYEQYF. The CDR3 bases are TGTGCCAGTAGCTTATCGGGCAGTTCCTACGAGCAGTACTTC.

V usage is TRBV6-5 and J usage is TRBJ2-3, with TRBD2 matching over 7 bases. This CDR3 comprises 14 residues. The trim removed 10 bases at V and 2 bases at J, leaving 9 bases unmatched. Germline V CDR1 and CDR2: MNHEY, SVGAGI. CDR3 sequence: CATQGGATTDTQYF. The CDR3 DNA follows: TGTGCCACCCAGGGAGGGGCCACCACAGATACGCAGTATTTT.

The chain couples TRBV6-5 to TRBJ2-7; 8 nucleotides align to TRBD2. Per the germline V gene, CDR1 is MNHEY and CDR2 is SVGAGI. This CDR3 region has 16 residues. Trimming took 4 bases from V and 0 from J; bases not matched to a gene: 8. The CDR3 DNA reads TGTGCCAGCAGTTCCCGCAGGACTAGCAGCTCCTACGAGCAGTACTTC. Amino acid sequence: CASSSRRTSSSYEQYF.

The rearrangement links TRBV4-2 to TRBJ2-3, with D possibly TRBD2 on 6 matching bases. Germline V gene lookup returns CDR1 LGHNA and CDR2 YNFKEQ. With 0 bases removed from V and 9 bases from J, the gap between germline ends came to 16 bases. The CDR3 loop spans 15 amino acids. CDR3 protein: CASSQDAGSLGTQYF. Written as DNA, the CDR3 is TGTGCCAGCAGCCAAGATGCGGGGTCCTTAGGGACGCAGTATTTT.

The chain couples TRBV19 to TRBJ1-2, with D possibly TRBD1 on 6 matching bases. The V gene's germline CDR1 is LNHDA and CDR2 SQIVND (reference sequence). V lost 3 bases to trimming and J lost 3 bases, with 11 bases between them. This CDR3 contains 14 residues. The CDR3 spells CASSIRGYYYGYTF. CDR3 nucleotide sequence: TGTGCCAGTAGTATCAGGGGCTACTACTATGGCTACACCTTC.

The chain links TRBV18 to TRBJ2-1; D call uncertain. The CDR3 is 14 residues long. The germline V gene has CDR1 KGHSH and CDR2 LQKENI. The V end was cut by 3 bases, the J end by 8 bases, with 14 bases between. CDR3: CASSPGPNTYEQFF. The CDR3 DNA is TGTGCCAGCTCACCCGGACCAAACACGTATGAGCAGTTCTTC.

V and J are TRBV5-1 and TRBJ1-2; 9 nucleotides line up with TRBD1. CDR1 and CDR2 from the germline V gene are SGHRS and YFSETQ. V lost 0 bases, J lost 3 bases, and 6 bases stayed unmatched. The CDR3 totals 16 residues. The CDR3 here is CASSLAGTGGDYGYTF. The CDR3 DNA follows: TGCGCCAGCAGCTTGGCGGGTACAGGGGGCGACTATGGCTACACCTTC.

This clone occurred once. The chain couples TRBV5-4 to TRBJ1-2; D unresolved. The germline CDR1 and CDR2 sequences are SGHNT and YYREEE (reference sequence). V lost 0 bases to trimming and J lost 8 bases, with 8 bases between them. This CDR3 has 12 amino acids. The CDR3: CASSLALGGYTF. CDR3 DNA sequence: TGTGCCAGCAGCTTGGCCCTGGGCGGCTACACCTTC.

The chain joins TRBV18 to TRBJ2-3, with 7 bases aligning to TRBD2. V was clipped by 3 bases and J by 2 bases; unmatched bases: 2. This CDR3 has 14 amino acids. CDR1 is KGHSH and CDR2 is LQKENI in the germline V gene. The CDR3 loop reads CASSPGLDTDTQYF. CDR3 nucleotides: TGTGCCAGCTCACCTGGACTAGACACAGATACGCAGTATTTT.

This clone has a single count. CDR3 in amino acids: CATSSQGQGKGNQPQHF. CDR3 bases: TGTGCCACCAGCAGTCAGGGACAGGGTAAAGGCAATCAGCCCCAGCATTTT. V is TRBV15 and J is TRBJ1-5; TRBD1 matches 9 bases. Germline CDR1 is LNHNV and CDR2 is YYDKDF (reference sequence). V dropped 3 bases and J dropped 2; count of bases not matched to a gene: 8. The CDR3 loop spans 17 amino acids.

The CDR3 here is CASSLNRGAEAFF. The CDR3 nucleotides read TGTGCCAGCTCCTTAAACAGGGGGGCTGAAGCTTTCTTT. The chain recombines TRBV3-1 (or the pseudogene TRBV3-2) with TRBJ1-1, with 8 nucleotides matching TRBD1. Germline loops: CDR1 LGHDT, CDR2 YNNKEL (reference sequence). The length of the CDR3 is 13 residues. Unmatched junction bases numbered 8, after V lost 8 bases and J lost 6 bases.

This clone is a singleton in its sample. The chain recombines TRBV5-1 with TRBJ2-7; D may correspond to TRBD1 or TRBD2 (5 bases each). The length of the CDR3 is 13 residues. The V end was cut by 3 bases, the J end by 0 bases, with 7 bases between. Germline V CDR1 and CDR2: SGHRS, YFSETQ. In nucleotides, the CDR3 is TGCGCCAGCAGCTGGGACGGCTCCTACGAGCAGTACTTC. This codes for CASSWDGSYEQYF.

CDR3 coding DNA: TGCGCCAGCAGTGAGTCAGGGACCACGGGTTCACCCCTCCACTTT. Its translation is CASSESGTTGSPLHF. The chain joins TRBV10-2 to TRBJ1-6; D may be TRBD1 (5 bases). CDR3 length: 15 amino acids. Per germline, CDR1 WSHSY and CDR2 SAAADI. Between the trimmed V and J ends, which lost 0 bases and 9 bases, there was a span of 12 bases.

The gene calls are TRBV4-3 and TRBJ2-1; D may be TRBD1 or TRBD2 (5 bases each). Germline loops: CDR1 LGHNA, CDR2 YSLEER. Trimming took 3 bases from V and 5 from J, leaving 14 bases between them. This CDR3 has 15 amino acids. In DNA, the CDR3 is TGCGCCAGCAGCCAGAGCTGGGGACGGAACAATGAGCAGTTCTTC. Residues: CASSQSWGRNNEQFF.

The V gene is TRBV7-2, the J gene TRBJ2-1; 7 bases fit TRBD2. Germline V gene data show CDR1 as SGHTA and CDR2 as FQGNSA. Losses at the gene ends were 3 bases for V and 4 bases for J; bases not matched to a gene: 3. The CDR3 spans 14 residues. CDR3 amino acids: CASSLGGFYNEQFF. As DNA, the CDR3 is TGTGCCAGCAGCTTGGGAGGGTTTTACAATGAGCAGTTCTTC.

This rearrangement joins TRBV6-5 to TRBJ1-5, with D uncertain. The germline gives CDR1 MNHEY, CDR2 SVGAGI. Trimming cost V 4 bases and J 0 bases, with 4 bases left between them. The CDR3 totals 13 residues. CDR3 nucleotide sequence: TGTGCCAGCAGTTCCCGTAGCAATCAGCCCCAGCATTTT. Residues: CASSSRSNQPQHF.

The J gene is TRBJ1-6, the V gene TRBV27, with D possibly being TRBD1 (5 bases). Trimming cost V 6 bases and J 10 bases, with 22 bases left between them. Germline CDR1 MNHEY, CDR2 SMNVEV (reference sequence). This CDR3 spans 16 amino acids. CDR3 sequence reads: CASSNSGFRAGSPLHF. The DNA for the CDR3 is TGTGCCAGCAGCAATAGTGGGTTCAGGGCCGGGTCACCCCTCCACTTT.

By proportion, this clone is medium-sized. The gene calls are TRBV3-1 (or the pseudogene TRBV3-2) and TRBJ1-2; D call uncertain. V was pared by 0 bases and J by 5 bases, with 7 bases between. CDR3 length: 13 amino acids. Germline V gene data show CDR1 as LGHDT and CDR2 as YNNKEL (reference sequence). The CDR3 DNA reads TGTGCCAGCAGCCAAGATAGGAGGTATGGCTACACCTTC. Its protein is CASSQDRRYGYTF.

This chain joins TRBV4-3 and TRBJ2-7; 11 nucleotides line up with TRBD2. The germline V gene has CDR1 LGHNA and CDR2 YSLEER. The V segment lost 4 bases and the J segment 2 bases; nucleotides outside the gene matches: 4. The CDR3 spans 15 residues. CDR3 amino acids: CASSRGSGGAYEQYF. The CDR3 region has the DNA TGCGCCAGCAGCCGGGGTAGCGGGGGGGCCTACGAGCAGTACTTC.

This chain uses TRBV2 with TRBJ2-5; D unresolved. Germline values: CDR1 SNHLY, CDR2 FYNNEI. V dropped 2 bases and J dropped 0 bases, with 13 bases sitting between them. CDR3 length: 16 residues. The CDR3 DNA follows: TGTGCCAGCAGTGAAACGGTTCGTCCATACCAAGAGACCCAGTACTTC. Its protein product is CASSETVRPYQETQYF.

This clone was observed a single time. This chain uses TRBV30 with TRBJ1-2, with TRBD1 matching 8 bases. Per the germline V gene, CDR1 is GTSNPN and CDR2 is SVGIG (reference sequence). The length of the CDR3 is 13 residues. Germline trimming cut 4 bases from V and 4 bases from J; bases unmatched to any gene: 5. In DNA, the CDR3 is TGTGCCTGGACTCGGGACAGGCCCTATGGCTACACCTTC. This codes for CAWTRDRPYGYTF.

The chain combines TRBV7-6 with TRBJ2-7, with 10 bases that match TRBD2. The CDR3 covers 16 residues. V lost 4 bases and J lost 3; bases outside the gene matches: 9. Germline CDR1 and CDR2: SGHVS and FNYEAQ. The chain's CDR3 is CASSSSGGASGYEQYF. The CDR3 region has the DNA TGTGCCAGCAGCTCCAGCGGGGGGGCCAGTGGCTACGAGCAGTACTTC.

The CDR3 DNA sequence: TGTGCCAGCAGCTCGATAGACCCCGGGATAGCGACCCAGTACTTC. The encoded protein is CASSSIDPGIATQYF. This sequence joins TRBV7-2 and TRBJ2-5; perhaps TRBD2 as D (5 bases). V was shortened by 4 bases and J by 7 bases, with 19 bases between the two germline ends. Germline assignment: CDR1 SGHTA and CDR2 FQGNSA. This CDR3 is built from 15 residues.

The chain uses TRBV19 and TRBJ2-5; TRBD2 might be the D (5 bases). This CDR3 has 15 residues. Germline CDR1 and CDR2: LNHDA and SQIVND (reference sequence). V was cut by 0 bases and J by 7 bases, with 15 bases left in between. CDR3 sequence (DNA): TGTGCCAGTAGTATAGATCTTGAGGGCCTGGGGACCCAGTACTTC. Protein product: CASSIDLEGLGTQYF.